This is a list of T cell receptor beta chains from one sample in a study of blood T cell repertoires in COVID-19. This table comes from immunoSEQ multiplex PCR, and its TCRdb copy is limited to in-frame clones, with some not included. The profile covers under 400,000 clones, with 65% to 90% appearing a single time and about 4.2% taken by the ten largest. Material for sequencing was PBMCs or T cells enriched from blood (not recorded which). The receptors derive from a woman in her forties with acute COVID-19. Each CDR3 is given with its conserved first and last residue. D genes are given only for firm matches. The size entry is marked missing in some rows and otherwise reads once, few, many or a size class.

V gene	clone size	D gene	J gene	CDR3 protein	CDR3 DNA
TRBV3-1/TRBV3-2	once	-	TRBJ1-1	CASSPTFRGITEAFF	TGTGCCAGCAGCCCGACTTTCCGAGGAATCACTGAAGCTTTCTTT
TRBV14	-	TRBD2	TRBJ2-1	CASSQRGLAEASSYNEQFF	TGTGCCAGCAGCCAAAGGGGACTAGCGGAGGCAAGCTCCTACAATGAGCAGTTCTTC
TRBV18	-	-	TRBJ2-7	CASRLGTFSYEQYF	TGTGCCAGCCGACTTGGGACTTTCTCCTACGAGCAGTACTTC
TRBV2	-	TRBD1	TRBJ2-3	CASSEFGTGNTDTQYF	TGTGCCAGCAGTGAGTTCGGGACAGGGAACACAGATACGCAGTATTTT
TRBV19	-	-	TRBJ1-2	CASSDRGNGFGGYTF	TGTGCCAGTAGTGACCGGGGGAACGGATTCGGTGGCTACACCTTC
TRBV4-2	-	TRBD2	TRBJ2-1	CASSQLSSSGESYNEQFF	TGTGCCAGCAGCCAACTCTCGAGTAGCGGGGAGTCCTACAATGAGCAGTTCTTC
TRBV28	-	-	TRBJ1-2	CASRRGAVYYGYTF	TGTGCCAGCAGGCGGGGGGCAGTATATTATGGCTACACCTTC
TRBV4-2	-	TRBD1	TRBJ1-3	CASSQDRGTAPRNTIYF	TGTGCCAGCAGCCAAGATAGGGGGACAGCCCCTAGAAACACCATATATTTT
TRBV5-5	once	-	TRBJ1-5	CASSLDFRGAQPQHF	TGTGCCAGCAGCTTGGATTTCAGGGGTGCTCAGCCCCAGCATTTT
TRBV5-1	-	TRBD1	TRBJ1-3	CASSTGTGGYSGNTIYF	TGCGCCAGCAGCACCGGGACAGGGGGCTACTCTGGAAACACCATATATTTT
TRBV29-1	-	-	TRBJ1-5	CSVVRTGNQPQHF	TGCAGCGTGGTCAGGACAGGCAATCAGCCCCAGCATTTT
TRBV19	-	-	TRBJ2-2	CASSIGFRFNTGELFF	TGTGCCAGTAGTATAGGTTTCAGGTTTAACACCGGGGAGCTGTTTTTT
TRBV9	-	TRBD1	TRBJ1-2	CASSRDSAYYGYTF	TGTGCCAGCTCTAGGGACAGCGCCTACTATGGCTACACCTTC
TRBV14	once	-	TRBJ2-2	CASSRREEASFGGELFF	TGTGCCAGCAGCCGCCGGGAAGAAGCTTCCTTCGGCGGGGAGCTGTTTTTT
TRBV28	-	-	TRBJ1-6	CASSLKGTMNSPLHF	TGTGCCAGCAGTTTAAAGGGGACTATGAATTCACCCCTCCACTTT
TRBV5-1	-	TRBD2	TRBJ2-7	CASSSAGTSPGEQYF	TGCGCCAGCAGCTCGGCTGGGACTAGTCCGGGGGAGCAGTACTTC
TRBV5-5	-	TRBD1	TRBJ1-2	CASSSPGQGRNGYTF	TGTGCCAGCAGCTCACCCGGACAGGGGAGGAATGGCTACACCTTC
TRBV10-2	-	-	TRBJ1-6	CASSPTGQNSPLHF	TGCGCCAGCAGCCCTACAGGGCAAAATTCACCCCTCCACTTT
TRBV19	-	-	TRBJ2-3	CASRPWTDTDTQYF	TGTGCCAGTAGGCCCTGGACAGACACAGATACGCAGTATTTT
TRBV6-2/TRBV6-3	-	-	TRBJ1-1	CASSTIRGGRTEAFF	TGTGCCAGCAGTACGATACGGGGGGGGAGAACTGAAGCTTTCTTT
TRBV5-6	-	-	TRBJ1-1	CASSFFGGSNTEAFF	TGTGCCAGCAGCTTCTTCGGGGGGAGCAACACTGAAGCTTTCTTT
TRBV10-3	-	TRBD2	TRBJ2-7	CAITSGSSYEQYF	TGTGCCATCACTAGCGGGAGCTCCTACGAGCAGTACTTC
TRBV11-2	-	TRBD1	TRBJ1-1	CASSIPGTGGTEAFF	TGTGCCAGCAGCATACCCGGGACAGGGGGCACTGAAGCTTTCTTT
TRBV12-5	-	-	TRBJ1-5	CASVGINSNQPQHF	TGTGCTAGTGTCGGGATAAATAGCAATCAGCCCCAGCATTTT
TRBV9	-	-	TRBJ1-3	CASSPTGQRDTIYF	TGTGCCAGCAGCCCGACGGGACAAAGGGACACCATATATTTT
TRBV19	-	-	TRBJ2-7	CASSIVKGQYSYEQYF	TGTGCCAGTAGTATTGTAAAGGGGCAGTACTCCTACGAGCAGTACTTC
TRBV18	-	TRBD1	TRBJ1-4	CASSQDRVGATNEKLFF	TGTGCCAGCTCACAGGACAGGGTTGGGGCAACTAATGAAAAACTGTTTTTT
TRBV15	-	-	TRBJ2-2	CATTRRSRTGELFF	TGTGCCACCACCAGACGGAGCAGAACCGGGGAGCTGTTTTTT
TRBV29-1	-	TRBD1	TRBJ1-5	CSVVGTGGNQPQHF	TGCAGCGTTGTGGGTACAGGGGGCAATCAGCCCCAGCATTTT
TRBV5-1	-	TRBD2	TRBJ2-1	CASSFLAGGNNEQFF	TGCGCCAGCAGCTTTCTAGCGGGAGGGAACAATGAGCAGTTCTTC
TRBV7-2	-	-	TRBJ2-1	CASSPQYNEQFF	TGTGCCAGCAGCCCCCAGTACAATGAGCAGTTCTTC
TRBV19	-	TRBD2	TRBJ2-1	CASSMSSSGSHNEQFF	TGTGCCAGTAGTATGTCTTCTAGCGGGAGTCACAATGAGCAGTTCTTC
TRBV7-8	-	-	TRBJ1-4	CASSPSPSKSGEKLFF	TGTGCCAGCAGCCCAAGCCCTAGTAAATCGGGTGAAAAACTGTTTTTT
TRBV14	-	TRBD1	TRBJ2-6	CASSQGGQGIGSGANVLTF	TGTGCCAGCAGCCAAGGGGGACAGGGGATAGGGTCTGGGGCCAACGTCCTGACTTTC
TRBV19	few	TRBD1	TRBJ1-6	CASRSRTGSEFSSPLHF	TGTGCCAGTAGAAGTAGGACAGGGTCTGAATTTTCTTCACCCCTCCACTTT
TRBV11-2	-	-	TRBJ1-4	CASSLDEDEKLFF	TGTGCCAGCAGCTTAGATGAGGATGAAAAACTGTTTTTT
TRBV4-3	-	-	TRBJ1-5	CASSQDIGVNQPQHF	TGCGCCAGCAGCCAGGATATCGGGGTCAATCAGCCCCAGCATTTT
TRBV19	-	TRBD1	TRBJ1-5	CASSTQGDNQPQHF	TGTGCCAGTAGTACACAGGGGGACAATCAGCCCCAGCATTTT
TRBV7-6	-	-	TRBJ2-4	CASSFETDLAKNIQYF	TGTGCCAGCAGCTTTGAGACAGACTTAGCCAAAAACATTCAGTACTTC
TRBV6-1	-	TRBD2	TRBJ2-7	CASSELAGASYEQYF	TGTGCCAGCAGTGAGCTAGCGGGAGCCTCCTACGAGCAGTACTTC
TRBV19	once	TRBD1	TRBJ1-5	CASSISRTGNQPQHF	TGTGCCAGTAGTATAAGTAGGACAGGGAATCAGCCCCAGCATTTT
TRBV9	-	TRBD2	TRBJ2-3	CASSVEPRLAGGLARDTQYF	TGTGCCAGCAGCGTAGAACCCCGGCTAGCGGGGGGGCTTGCACGAGATACGCAGTATTTT
TRBV5-1	-	TRBD2	TRBJ2-1	CASSLGLAGSYNEQFF	TGCGCCAGCAGCCTCGGACTAGCGGGATCCTACAATGAGCAGTTCTTC
TRBV28	few	-	TRBJ2-7	CASTYRETYEQYF	TGTGCCAGTACCTACAGGGAGACCTACGAGCAGTACTTC
TRBV19	-	TRBD1	TRBJ2-7	CASGTAYEQYF	TGTGCCAGTGGGACAGCCTACGAGCAGTACTTC
TRBV7-9	-	TRBD1	TRBJ1-2	CASSPWTGDAYGYTF	TGTGCCAGCAGCCCATGGACAGGGGACGCCTATGGCTACACCTTC
TRBV18	-	-	TRBJ1-2	CASSPAANYGYTF	TGTGCCAGCTCACCGGCAGCTAACTATGGCTACACCTTC
TRBV7-9	-	-	TRBJ1-5	CASSHLNNQPQHF	TGTGCCAGCAGCCATCTAAACAATCAGCCCCAGCATTTT
TRBV7-2	-	TRBD1	TRBJ2-7	CASSVGTGDTYEQYF	TGTGCCAGCAGCGTAGGGACAGGAGATACCTACGAGCAGTACTTC
TRBV4-3	-	TRBD1	TRBJ2-5	CASSLNRGETQYF	TGCGCCAGCAGCTTAAACAGGGGGGAGACCCAGTACTTC
TRBV4-2	-	-	TRBJ1-1	CASSQRQNTEAFF	TGTGCCAGCAGCCAAAGACAGAACACTGAAGCTTTCTTT
TRBV4-3	-	TRBD2	TRBJ2-1	CASSQALLAATDNEQFF	TGCGCCAGCAGCCAAGCCCTACTAGCGGCCACCGACAATGAGCAGTTCTTC
TRBV27	-	-	TRBJ1-1	CASSLAGRGSEAFF	TGTGCCAGCAGTTTAGCGGGACGTGGGTCTGAAGCTTTCTTT
TRBV6-5	-	TRBD1	TRBJ2-3	CASRTTGGDTQYF	TGTGCCAGCAGGACTACAGGGGGAGATACGCAGTATTTT
TRBV7-2	once	-	TRBJ1-1	CASSSRTAMNTEAFF	TGTGCCAGCAGCTCCCGGACAGCGATGAACACTGAAGCTTTCTTT
TRBV10-3	-	TRBD1	TRBJ1-2	CAIWTGGNYGYTF	TGTGCCATCTGGACAGGGGGTAACTATGGCTACACCTTC
TRBV18	-	-	TRBJ1-1	CASSPSSGDTEAFF	TGTGCCAGCTCACCTTCTTCGGGGGACACTGAAGCTTTCTTT